This TCR beta chain is drawn from a study of brain T cells in children with intractable seizures. The time point here: blood from clinic visit 5 months post-surgery; TSC patient then seizure free. Surgery cases with the highest brain T cell transcript signatures were chosen for sequencing. There are 15 residues in the CDR3. V lost 0 bases to trimming and J lost 5 bases, with 13 bases between them. Germline V gene lookup returns CDR1 SGHVS and CDR2 FNYEAQ. Using immunoSEQ multiplex PCR, the repertoire was profiled, and TCRdb retains in-frame clones only, with some absent. The sample lists about 340,000 clones; approximately 93% were seen once.

The clonotype was recovered from a boy under two years old with tuberous sclerosis and intractable seizures. The starting material was peripheral blood, obtained more than 4 months after surgery. The chain is built from TRBV7-6 and TRBJ2-5, with unresolved D. DNA of the CDR3: TGTGCCAGCAGCTTAGCTTTCTCAGCCCTGGAGACCCAGTACTTC. Its protein product is CASSLAFSALETQYF. Combining the CDR3 with reference TRBV7-6 and TRBJ2-5 gives the whole variable domain GAGVSQSPRYKVTKRGQDVALRCDPISGHVSLYWYRQALGQGPEFLTYFNYEAQQDKSGLPNDRFSAERPEGSISTLTIQRTEQRDSAMYRCASSLAFSALETQYFGPGTRLLVL.